Below, 23 T cell receptor beta chains from the same sample are listed, as sequenced in a study of blood T cell repertoires in COVID-19. TCRdb's table, derived via immunoSEQ multiplex PCR, lists solely in-frame clones and lacks some. Of some 150,000 clones listed, around 84% were seen once; the top ten hold 13%. Source material: peripheral blood. The receptors shown here come from a man aged 55 to 70 with active or convalescent COVID-19.

The V gene is TRBV5-1, the J gene TRBJ2-1; 12 nucleotides agree with TRBD2. Per germline, CDR1 SGHRS and CDR2 YFSETQ. CDR3 length: 16 amino acids. With 3 bases clipped from V and 10 bases from J, the junction kept 11 bases outside the gene matches. The CDR3 region is CASSSAVTSGREEQFF. The CDR3 bases are TGCGCCAGCAGCTCCGCTGTGACTAGCGGGAGAGAGGAGCAGTTCTTC. The full variable domain, rest sourced from reference TRBV5-1 and TRBJ2-1, is KAGVTQTPRYLIKTRGQQVTLSCSPISGHRSVSWYQQTPGQGLQFLFEYFSETQRNKGNFPGRFSGRQFSNSRSEMNVSTLELGDSALYLCASSSAVTSGREEQFFGPGTRLTVL.

This clone has a single count. The chain uses TRBV2 and TRBJ2-1, with 8 bases fitting TRBD1. Germline V CDR1 and CDR2: SNHLY, FYNNEI. V trimming: 6 bases; J trimming: 0 bases; junction bases outside the gene matches: 1. This CDR3 has 14 amino acids. CDR3 sequence (DNA): TGTGCCAGCAGAGACAGGGGCTCCTACAATGAGCAGTTCTTC. It is translated as CASRDRGSYNEQFF.

The V and J genes are TRBV18 and TRBJ1-1; a possible D gene is TRBD1 (6 bases). This CDR3 region has 16 residues. V gave up 3 bases and J gave up 5 bases, with 19 bases separating them. Germline lookup yields CDR1 KGHSH and CDR2 LQKENI. DNA for the CDR3: TGTGCCAGCTCACCCGATGGCAGGGGATTTAATACTGAAGCTTTCTTT. Protein sequence: CASSPDGRGFNTEAFF.

The CDR3 DNA reads TGTGCCAGCTACAGGGAAGGGGGCGAGCAGTACTTC. Its protein is CASYREGGEQYF. The rearrangement links TRBV2 to TRBJ2-7; tentative D call: TRBD1 (6 bases). Germline V CDR1 and CDR2: SNHLY, FYNNEI. This CDR3 spans 12 amino acids. Trimming shortened V by 8 bases and J by 6 bases, and 14 bases separated the two germline ends.

The chain combines TRBV9 with TRBJ2-5; 10 positions agree with TRBD1. With 1 base clipped from V and 5 bases from J, the junction kept 8 bases outside the gene matches. The germline V gene has CDR1 SGDLS and CDR2 YYNGEE. CDR3 length equals 16 residues. The CDR3 sequence: CASSVLGTGVSETQYF. In DNA, the CDR3 is TGTGCCAGCAGCGTATTGGGGACAGGGGTAAGCGAGACCCAGTACTTC.

The V and J genes are TRBV19 and TRBJ2-7; TRBD1 matches 9 bases. Germline V CDR1 and CDR2: LNHDA, SQIVND (reference sequence). The CDR3 covers 15 residues. The V gene end was trimmed by 6 bases and the J gene end by 2 bases; junction bases not matched to a gene: 8. Here the CDR3 DNA reads TGTGCCAGTAGACCCGGGGGGACAGGGACCTACGAGCAGTACTTC. This sequence encodes CASRPGGTGTYEQYF.

This clone was seen more than once but under ten times. The rearrangement joins TRBV30 to TRBJ2-2, with 8 bases matching TRBD2. V gave up 3 bases and J gave up 5 bases; unmatched junction bases: 8. CDR1 and CDR2 (germline): GTSNPN, SVGIG (reference sequence). The CDR3 spans 15 residues. This chain's CDR3 is CAWSTGGFGTGELFF. The CDR3 DNA follows: TGTGCCTGGAGCACGGGGGGGTTCGGAACCGGGGAGCTGTTTTTT.

The V and J genes are TRBV5-6 and TRBJ2-5; 11 positions agree with TRBD1. This CDR3 contains 14 residues. Germline CDR1 and CDR2: SGHDT and YYEEEE. The V and J ends lost 4 bases and 4 bases, in that order; junction bases with no gene match: 3. CDR3 coding DNA: TGTGCCAGCAGCCGGGACAGGGGGGCAGAGACCCAGTACTTC. Translation: CASSRDRGAETQYF.

The chain carries TRBV6-2 or TRBV6-3 and TRBJ2-7; D may be TRBD2 (7 bases). The V gene lost 2 bases and the J gene lost 5 bases, with 22 bases spanning the gap. The germline V gene encodes CDR1 MNHEY and CDR2 SVGEGT. There are 17 residues in the CDR3. The CDR3, as DNA: TGTGCCAGCAGTTACCCCCTGATGGGGGGGCTCTCTCACGAGCAGTACTTC. It encodes CASSYPLMGGLSHEQYF.

The chain uses TRBV24-1 and TRBJ2-7; D gene ambiguous. The CDR3 has 13 residues. Germline CDR1 is KGHDR and CDR2 is SFDVKD. With 3 bases removed from V and 3 bases from J, the gap between germline ends came to 8 bases. The CDR3 DNA follows: TGTGCCACCAGTGATGCGAACTACTACGAGCAGTACTTC. Its translation: CATSDANYYEQYF.

The V and J genes are TRBV12-3 or TRBV12-4 and TRBJ1-1; 7 bases agree with TRBD1. This CDR3 has 13 residues. Trimming took 5 bases from V and 3 from J; bases not matched to a gene: 3. Written as DNA, the CDR3 is TGTGCCAGCAGTCTGACAGGGTACACTGAAGCTTTCTTT. This sequence encodes CASSLTGYTEAFF.

The chain combines TRBV27 with TRBJ1-4; unclear D gene. The CDR3 consists of 15 residues. V gave up 4 bases and J gave up 8 bases, with 17 bases separating them. Germline CDR1 reads MNHEY; CDR2 reads SMNVEV (reference sequence). The CDR3 DNA follows: TGTGCCAGCAGTTCAACTGTGTATGACACAGAAAAACTGTTTTTT. As protein: CASSSTVYDTEKLFF.

The V call is TRBV3-1 (or the pseudogene TRBV3-2), the J call TRBJ1-1; D remains unclear. This CDR3 comprises 14 residues. The V and J ends lost 7 bases and 7 bases respectively, with 19 bases between them. The germline gives CDR1 LGHDT, CDR2 YNNKEL (reference sequence). CDR3 loop: CASIPPGRKGEAFF. CDR3 in DNA: TGTGCCAGCATCCCCCCCGGGAGGAAGGGTGAAGCTTTCTTT.

This rearrangement joins TRBV5-1 to TRBJ1-1, with no clear D. The V gene's germline CDR1 is SGHRS and CDR2 YFSETQ. The germline V and J ends were trimmed by 3 bases and 3 bases, with 15 bases remaining between them. The CDR3 runs to 15 residues. The CDR3 coding sequence is TGCGCCAGCAGCTCGGGATATAGCCCGGACACTGAAGCTTTCTTT. It translates to CASSSGYSPDTEAFF. The variable domain in full, completed from reference TRBV5-1 and TRBJ1-1, reads KAGVTQTPRYLIKTRGQQVTLSCSPISGHRSVSWYQQTPGQGLQFLFEYFSETQRNKGNFPGRFSGRQFSNSRSEMNVSTLELGDSALYLCASSSGYSPDTEAFFGQGTRLTVV.

This clone was seen just once. The V gene is TRBV21-1, the J gene TRBJ2-7; the table's TRBD2 call for D was not verified on the DNA. TRBV21-1 is assigned pseudogene status. The CDR3 consists of 17 residues. The CDR3 sequence is CASSKVGSGRPTYEQYF. CDR3 coding DNA: TGTGCCAGCAGCAAAGTGGGTAGCGGGAGGCCCACCTACGAGCAGTACTTC.

The chain couples TRBV19 to TRBJ2-1; D perhaps matches TRBD1 (6 bases). Germline CDR1 reads LNHDA; CDR2 reads SQIVND (reference sequence). The CDR3 is 14 residues long. Trimming left V 6 bases short and J 7 bases short, with 16 bases between. The CDR3 region is CASSPSGEWNEQFF. The CDR3 nucleotides read TGTGCCAGTAGCCCCTCAGGGGAGTGGAATGAGCAGTTCTTC.

This clone occurred once. The chain carries TRBV7-2 and TRBJ2-3; possible D gene TRBD1, 5 bases. CDR1 and CDR2 from the germline V gene are SGHTA and FQGNSA. V was cut by 3 bases and J by 2 bases, with 15 bases left in between. The CDR3 spans 16 residues. The CDR3: CASSLGRAPPTDTQYF. The CDR3 region has the DNA TGTGCCAGCAGCTTGGGCAGGGCCCCTCCCACAGATACGCAGTATTTT.

In its sample, this clone was seen a few times. The J gene is TRBJ1-2, the V gene TRBV6-5; no clear D. CDR1 MNHEY and CDR2 SVGAGI come from the germline V gene. This CDR3 contains 15 residues. The CDR3 is CTHSLELTLDYGYTF. CDR3 nucleotides: TGTACCCACTCCCTTGAGTTGACACTCGACTATGGCTACACCTTC.

This rearrangement joins TRBV7-2 to TRBJ1-1; 7 bases line up with TRBD1. The CDR3 covers 16 residues. In germline, CDR1 is SGHTA, CDR2 FQGNSA. J lost 5 bases, V lost 1 base, and 10 bases had no gene match. The CDR3 spells CASSLEGTGVGTEAFF. CDR3 sequence (DNA): TGTGCCAGCAGCTTAGAGGGTACAGGGGTTGGGACTGAAGCTTTCTTT.

This clone appeared once. This sequence joins TRBV28 and TRBJ1-6; 8 bases map to TRBD1. Per germline, CDR1 MDHEN and CDR2 SYDVKM. J gave up 0 bases and V 8 bases, and 3 bases lay outside the gene matches. This CDR3 is 15 amino acids long. CDR3 residues: CASWTGSSYNSPLHF. The CDR3 region has the DNA TGTGCCAGCTGGACAGGGAGCTCCTATAATTCACCCCTCCACTTT. Together with reference TRBV28 and TRBJ1-6, the CDR3 gives the full variable domain: DVKVTQSSRYLVKRTGEKVFLECVQDMDHENMFWYRQDPGLGLRLIYFSYDVKMKEKGDIPEGYSVSREKKERFSLILESASTNQTSMYLCASWTGSSYNSPLHFGNGTRLTVT.

This clone was detected a few times. The chain uses TRBV11-3 and TRBJ2-1, with D possibly matching TRBD1 (5 bases). The V gene's germline CDR1 is SGHNT and CDR2 YENEEA. The CDR3 extends over 13 amino acids. Trimming shortened V by 3 bases and J by 6 bases, and 9 bases separated the two germline ends. In nucleotides, the CDR3 is TGTGCCAGCAGCTTCAGGCAGGGCAATGAGCAGTTCTTC. It translates to CASSFRQGNEQFF. Filled out from reference TRBV11-3 and TRBJ2-1, the complete variable domain reads EAGVVQSPRYKIIEKKQPVAFWCNPISGHNTLYWYLQNLGQGPELLIRYENEEAVDDSQLPKDRFSAERLKGVDSTLKIQPAELGDSAVYLCASSFRQGNEQFFGPGTRLTVL.

V and J are TRBV4-3 and TRBJ2-3; TRBD2 agrees at 8 bases. The CDR3 contains 14 residues. Trimming cost V 5 bases and J 6 bases; bases outside gene matches: 7. CDR1 is LGHNA, CDR2 YSLEER, per germline. CDR3 sequence reads: CASSKSGGSDTQYF. CDR3 DNA: TGCGCCAGCAGCAAATCGGGAGGGTCCGATACGCAGTATTTT.

The chain recombines TRBV27 with TRBJ2-7; TRBD2 might be the D (6 bases). V shed 1 base and J shed 6 bases, with 10 bases lying between them. CDR1 and CDR2 (germline): MNHEY, SMNVEV (reference sequence). The CDR3 runs to 13 residues. For the CDR3, the DNA is TGTGCCAGCAGTTTATTCGGGGGATCCGAGCAGTACTTC. Translating it yields CASSLFGGSEQYF.